Below, 10 T cell receptor beta chains from the same sample are listed, as sequenced in a study of cytomegalovirus exposure and HLA in healthy donors (dated by TCRdb to about 2017). The method was the immunoSEQ multiplex PCR assay. A mixture of 60 forward primers for TCR Vbeta segments and 13 reverse primers for TCR Jbeta segments was used in the multiplex PCR. TCRdb obtained this table from immuneACCESS and retained in-frame rearrangements with V and J assigned. These tables miss some clones; where compared with another copy, unresolved V genes account for less than half of the shortfall, and the remainder is unexplained. The sample profile shows 90,000 to 150,000 clones; under 80% of them were found once. The ten largest clones take up 11% of the sample. Source material: PBMCs. The receptors stem from a woman between 50 and 59 years old in good health and CMV-seropositive.

This chain connects TRBV4-3 to TRBJ2-3, with TRBD1 identical over 9 bases. Germline trimming cut 3 bases from V and 2 bases from J; bases unmatched to any gene: 9. The CDR3 length is 17 residues. The germline CDR1 and CDR2 sequences are LGHNA and YSLEER. CDR3 nucleotides: TGCGCCAGCAGCCAGAAACAGGGGGCAGGGGTCACAGATACGCAGTATTTT. Translating it yields CASSQKQGAGVTDTQYF.

Written as DNA, the CDR3 is TGTGCCAGCAGCGTAGGTGGGAGGGCCCCCAACAATGAGCAGTTCTTC. Its protein is CASSVGGRAPNNEQFF. V gene TRBV9 combines with J gene TRBJ2-1, with 7 bases lining up with TRBD2. The junction had 8 bases not matched to a gene; V was cut back by 0 bases and J by 5 bases. The CDR3 sequence is 16 residues long. CDR1 and CDR2 from the germline V gene are SGDLS and YYNGEE.

V usage is TRBV28 and J usage is TRBJ1-5; no definite D call. The CDR3 is 16 amino acids. CDR1 is MDHEN and CDR2 is SYDVKM in the germline V gene. The V and J ends lost 2 bases and 0 bases respectively, with 11 bases between them. The CDR3 loop is CASSLAGGLSNQPQHF. The CDR3 bases are TGTGCCAGCAGTTTAGCCGGCGGACTTAGCAATCAGCCCCAGCATTTT.

This clone was observed at least ten times. The V gene is TRBV4-3, the J gene TRBJ1-1; no clear D. CDR1 and CDR2 from the germline V gene are LGHNA and YSLEER. This CDR3 has 13 residues. V shed 5 bases and J shed 1 base, with 8 bases lying between them. The CDR3 spells CASSSYRNTEAFF. Written as DNA, the CDR3 is TGCGCCAGCAGCTCGTATAGGAACACTGAAGCTTTCTTT.

This clone was counted between two and nine times. The genes are TRBV19 and TRBJ1-2; D gene uncertain. There are 15 residues in the CDR3. Germline V gene sequence: CDR1 LNHDA, CDR2 SQIVND (reference sequence). V was pared by 3 bases and J by 2 bases, with 13 bases between. In DNA, the CDR3 is TGTGCCAGTAGTATTAGTAACAGAGAAAACTATGGCTACACCTTC. This translates into CASSISNRENYGYTF.

V usage is TRBV10-2 and J usage is TRBJ2-3; D is unclear. Trimming took 4 bases from V and 3 from J, leaving 11 bases between them. The germline gives CDR1 WSHSY, CDR2 SAAADI. This CDR3 comprises 14 residues. In DNA form, the CDR3 reads TGCGCCAGCAGTGGCTTTTCCCGGACAGATACGCAGTATTTT. Amino acids: CASSGFSRTDTQYF.

The table lists this clone with a few counts. V and J are TRBV14 and TRBJ2-5; a possible D gene is TRBD2 (5 bases). Germline V gene lookup returns CDR1 SGHDN and CDR2 FVKESK. This CDR3 region has 14 residues. Deletions cut 1 base from V and 9 bases from J, with 15 bases between. CDR3 amino acids: CASSQGGQSGAQYF. CDR3 nucleotides: TGTGCCAGCAGCCAAGGAGGCCAGTCCGGGGCCCAGTACTTC.

The chain combines TRBV18 with TRBJ2-7; the D gene is possibly TRBD2 (7 bases). Germline CDR1 and CDR2: KGHSH and LQKENI. This CDR3 region has 15 residues. Trimming removed 0 bases from V and 6 bases from J, with 15 bases in between. CDR3 bases: TGTGCCAGCTCACCACCCCAAGGGAGGGGGTCCGAGCAGTACTTC. Protein: CASSPPQGRGSEQYF.

V and J are TRBV5-1 and TRBJ1-4, with TRBD1 matching 8 bases. The CDR3 covers 13 residues. Germline values: CDR1 SGHRS, CDR2 YFSETQ. The ends lost 3 bases at V and 7 bases at J; junction bases unmatched: 2. The CDR3 loop is CASSYGQGEKLFF. The CDR3 DNA reads TGCGCCAGCAGCTACGGACAGGGTGAAAAACTGTTTTTT.

The gene calls are TRBV5-6 and TRBJ1-2; D gene ambiguous. The CDR3 consists of 14 residues. V shed 1 base and J shed 0 bases, with 7 bases lying between them. Germline-derived CDR1 and CDR2 are SGHDT and YYEEEE. DNA of the CDR3: TGTGCCAGCAGCTTGCTGGCAGCTAACTATGGCTACACCTTC. Protein: CASSLLAANYGYTF.